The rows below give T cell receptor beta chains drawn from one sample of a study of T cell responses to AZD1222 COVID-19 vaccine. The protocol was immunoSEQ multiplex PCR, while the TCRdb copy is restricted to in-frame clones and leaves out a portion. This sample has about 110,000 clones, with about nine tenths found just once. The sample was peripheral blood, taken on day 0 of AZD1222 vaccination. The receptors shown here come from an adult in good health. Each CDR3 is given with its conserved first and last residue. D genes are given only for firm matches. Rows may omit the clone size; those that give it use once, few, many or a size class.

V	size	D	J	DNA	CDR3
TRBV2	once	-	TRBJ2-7	TGTGCCAGCAGTGAAGGCGTGTACGAGCAGTACTTC	CASSEGVYEQYF
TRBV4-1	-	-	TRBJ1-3	TGCGCCAGCAGCCAATATGGGACCTCTGGAAACACCATATATTTT	CASSQYGTSGNTIYF
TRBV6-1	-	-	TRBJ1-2	TGTGCCAGCAGTGAAGCGTCGGGGGGATCGGCTGGCTACACCTTC	CASSEASGGSAGYTF
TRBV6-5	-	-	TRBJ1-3	TGTGCCAGCAGAGCCATGAACGCCAGAAACACCATATATTTT	CASRAMNARNTIYF
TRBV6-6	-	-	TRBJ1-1	TGTGCCAGCAGTATAGACAGGTATGAAGCTTTCTTT	CASSIDRYEAFF
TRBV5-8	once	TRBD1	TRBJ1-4	TGTGCCAGCATCTTGCAGGGGGCGGCGTCCCAAAAACTGTTTTTT	CASILQGAASQKLFF
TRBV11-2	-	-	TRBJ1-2	TGTGCCAGCAGCTTCCTGGACTATGGCTACACCTTC	CASSFLDYGYTF
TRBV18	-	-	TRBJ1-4	TGTGCCAGCTCACTGGGAGGGACTAATGAAAAACTGTTTTTT	CASSLGGTNEKLFF
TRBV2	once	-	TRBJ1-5	TGTGCCAGCAGCCCGGAGGGACAAATCAATCAGCCCCAGCATTTT	CASSPEGQINQPQHF
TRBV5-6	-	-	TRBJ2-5	TGTGCCAGCAGCTTGGCCGCAGGGATTTTGGGGGAGACCCAGTACTTC	CASSLAAGILGETQYF
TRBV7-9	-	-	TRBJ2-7	TGTGCCAGCAGCTCCCGGGTTACCTACGAGCAGTACTTC	CASSSRVTYEQYF
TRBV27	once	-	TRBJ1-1	TGTGCCAGCAGTTCCCTGGTCGGCATGAACACTGAAGCTTTCTTT	CASSSLVGMNTEAFF
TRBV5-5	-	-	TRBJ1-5	TGTGCCAGCAGCTTGGAGGGGTTTTGGCAGCCCCAGCATTTT	CASSLEGFWQPQHF
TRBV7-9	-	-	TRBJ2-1	TGTGCCAGCAGCTCGCAGGGGAGCTCCTACAATGAGCAGTTCTTC	CASSSQGSSYNEQFF
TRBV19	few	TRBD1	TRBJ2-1	TGTGCCAGCACTTGGGACAGTCAGACCGTCAATGAGCAGTTCTTC	CASTWDSQTVNEQFF
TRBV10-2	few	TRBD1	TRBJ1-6	TGCGCCAGCTCTGAAAGGGGGCAGAGCTCCTATAATTCACCCCTCCACTTT	CASSERGQSSYNSPLHF
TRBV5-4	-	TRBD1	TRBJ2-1	TGTGCCAGCAGCACCCGGGACAGGGTAGTAGGTGAGCAGTTCTTC	CASSTRDRVVGEQFF
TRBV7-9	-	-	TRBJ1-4	TGTGCCAGCACAACTAATGAAAAACTGTTTTTT	CASTTNEKLFF
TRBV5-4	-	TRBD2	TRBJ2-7	TGTGCCAGCAGCTTTGGGACTAGGGGTGACTACGAGCAGTACTTC	CASSFGTRGDYEQYF
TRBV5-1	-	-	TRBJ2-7	TGCGCCAGCAGCTCCTCCAAGTACGAGCAGTACTTC	CASSSSKYEQYF
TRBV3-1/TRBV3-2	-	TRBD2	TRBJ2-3	TGTGCCAGCAGCCTAGCGGGAGGTCGCGATACGCAGTATTTT	CASSLAGGRDTQYF
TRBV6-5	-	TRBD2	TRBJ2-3	TGTGCCAGCAGTTCCTTAGCGGGGGGGCGGGATACGCAGTATTTT	CASSSLAGGRDTQYF
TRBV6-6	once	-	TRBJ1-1	TGTGCCAGCGAGCCAGTCTTAGGCACTGAAGCTTTCTTT	CASEPVLGTEAFF
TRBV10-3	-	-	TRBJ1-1	TGTGCCATCAGTGAAAACAGAGGGGGGGGCGGTGTGAACACTGAAGCTTTCTTT	CAISENRGGGGVNTEAFF
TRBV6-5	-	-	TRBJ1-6	TGTGCCAGCGGAGTAACTGCCTTTTATAATTCACCCCTCCACTTT	CASGVTAFYNSPLHF
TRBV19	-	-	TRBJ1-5	TGTGCCAGTAGTAATTATCCTGAGCCCCAGCATTTT	CASSNYPEPQHF
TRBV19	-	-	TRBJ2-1	TGTGCCAGTACCCCAGCGGGTGAATACAATGAGCAGTTCTTC	CASTPAGEYNEQFF
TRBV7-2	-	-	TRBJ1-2	TGTGCCAGCAGCTTAAACGGGGTACCTAACTATGGCTACACCTTC	CASSLNGVPNYGYTF
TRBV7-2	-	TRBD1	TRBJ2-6	TGTGCCAGCAGCTTATCCCTAGGACAGGGAGTAACTGGGGCCAACGTCCTGACTTTC	CASSLSLGQGVTGANVLTF
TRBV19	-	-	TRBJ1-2	TGTGCCCTCTCGGATAACTATGGCTACACCTTC	CALSDNYGYTF
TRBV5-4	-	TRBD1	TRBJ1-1	TGTGCCAGCAGCTTGGTCCCGACAGGGGGTTTCACTGAAGCTTTCTTT	CASSLVPTGGFTEAFF
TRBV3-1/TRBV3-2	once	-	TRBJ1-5	TGTGCCAGCAGCGACGGACGGACTTTTAGCAATCAGCCCCAGCATTTT	CASSDGRTFSNQPQHF
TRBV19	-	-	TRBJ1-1	TGTGCCAGTCTCCAGCCAGGGGTCACCCATGAAGCTTTCTTT	CASLQPGVTHEAFF
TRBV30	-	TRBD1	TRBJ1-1	TGTGCCTGGAGTACCCCCCGACAGGGAAAGACTGAAGCTTTCTTT	CAWSTPRQGKTEAFF
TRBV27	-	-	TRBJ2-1	TGTGCCAGCAGCTCCGAGTCTAGCGACCTATACAATGAGCAGTTCTTC	CASSSESSDLYNEQFF
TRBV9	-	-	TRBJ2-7	TGTGCCAGCAGCGTTTCCGGGAACTCCTACGAGCAGTACTTC	CASSVSGNSYEQYF
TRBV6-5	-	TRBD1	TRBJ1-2	TGTGCCAGCCGGACAGGGGTGAATAACTATGGCTACACCTTC	CASRTGVNNYGYTF
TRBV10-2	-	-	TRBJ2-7	TGCGCCAGCCGATCCTACCGCGGGACGGCGTCCTACGAGCAGTACTTC	CASRSYRGTASYEQYF
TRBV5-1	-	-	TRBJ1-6	TGCGCCAGCAGCTTGGAGGGGGGACTCACCTCAAATTCACCCCTCCACTTT	CASSLEGGLTSNSPLHF
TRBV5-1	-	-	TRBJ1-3	TGCGCCAGCAGCCGACTCGGGACGGCTGGAAACACCATATATTTT	CASSRLGTAGNTIYF
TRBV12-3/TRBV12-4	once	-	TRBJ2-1	TGTGCCAGCAGTCCCGGAGAGGACGAGCAGTTCTTC	CASSPGEDEQFF
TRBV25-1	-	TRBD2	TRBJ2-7	TGTGCCAGCAGTGAAGGGGGGGGCTACGAGCAGTACTTC	CASSEGGGYEQYF
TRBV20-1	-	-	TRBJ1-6	TGCAGTGCTAGTGGTGCGGGGCTGGCCTATAATTCACCCCTCCACTTT	CSASGAGLAYNSPLHF
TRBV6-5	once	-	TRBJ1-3	TGTGCCAGCAGTTGGTCACAGGGTGAAAACACCATATATTTT	CASSWSQGENTIYF
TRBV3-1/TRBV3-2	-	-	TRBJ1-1	TGTGCCAGCAGCCCCCCGGGAACCAGAGAAGCTTTCTTT	CASSPPGTREAFF
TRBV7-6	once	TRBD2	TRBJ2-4	TGTGCCAGCGCGGCGGGAGGGCCGGCCAAAAACATTCAGTACTTC	CASAAGGPAKNIQYF
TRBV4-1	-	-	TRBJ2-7	TGCGCCAGCAGCCAACTAGGGGGAGGGAGAGGCAGCTACGAGCAGTACTTC	CASSQLGGGRGSYEQYF